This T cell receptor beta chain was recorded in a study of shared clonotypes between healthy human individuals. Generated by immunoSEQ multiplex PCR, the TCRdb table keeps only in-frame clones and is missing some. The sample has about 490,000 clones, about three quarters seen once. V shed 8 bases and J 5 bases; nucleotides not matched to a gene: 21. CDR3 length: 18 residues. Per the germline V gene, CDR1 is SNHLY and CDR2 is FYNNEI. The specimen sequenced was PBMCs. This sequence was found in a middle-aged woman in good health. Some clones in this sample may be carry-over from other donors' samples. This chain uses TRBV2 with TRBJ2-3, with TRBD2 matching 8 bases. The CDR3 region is CASPLQSPGLVLRDTQYF. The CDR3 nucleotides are TGTGCCAGCCCTCTTCAGAGTCCGGGACTAGTTCTCAGAGATACGCAGTATTTT. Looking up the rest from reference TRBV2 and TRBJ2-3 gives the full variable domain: EPEVTQTPSHQVTQMGQEVILRCVPISNHLYFYWYRQILGQKVEFLVSFYNNEISEKSEIFDDQFSVERPDGSNFTLKIRSTKLEDSAMYFCASPLQSPGLVLRDTQYFGPGTRLTVL.